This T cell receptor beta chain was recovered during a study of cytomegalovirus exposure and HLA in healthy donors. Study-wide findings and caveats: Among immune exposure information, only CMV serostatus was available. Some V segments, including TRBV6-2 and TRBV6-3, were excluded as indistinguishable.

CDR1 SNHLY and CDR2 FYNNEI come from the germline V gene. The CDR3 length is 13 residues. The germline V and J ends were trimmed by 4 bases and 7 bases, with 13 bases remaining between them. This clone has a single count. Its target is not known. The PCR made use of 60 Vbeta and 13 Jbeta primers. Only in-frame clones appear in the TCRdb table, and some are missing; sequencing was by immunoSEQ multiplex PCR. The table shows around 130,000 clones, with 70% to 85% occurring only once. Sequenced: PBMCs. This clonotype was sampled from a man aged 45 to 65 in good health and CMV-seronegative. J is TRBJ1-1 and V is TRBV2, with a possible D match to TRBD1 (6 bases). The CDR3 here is CASSVRGASEAFF. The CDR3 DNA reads TGTGCCAGCAGTGTCCGGGGGGCTAGTGAAGCTTTCTTT.